The 20 T cell receptor beta chains given below trace back to one sample, sequenced in a study of blood T cell dynamics during melanoma immunotherapy. Sequencing used immunoSEQ multiplex PCR; TCRdb keeps in-frame clones, though not all of them. This sample has 8,500 to 14,000 clones, with roughly 87% found just once. The time point here: week 3, after first cycle of checkpoint inhibitor. The source material was blood, sampled from a patient treated with checkpoint blockade. All receptors come from a human donor with melanoma.

The chain recombines TRBV2 with TRBJ2-1; D gene unclear. The ends were cut back, 6 bases at V and 10 bases at J, with 7 bases in the middle. The CDR3 spans 10 residues. Per the germline V gene, CDR1 is SNHLY and CDR2 is FYNNEI. DNA of the CDR3: TGTGCCAGCAGCCTTCCCGAGCAGTTCTTC. Amino acid sequence: CASSLPEQFF.

J is TRBJ2-2 and V is TRBV18; 10 bases map to TRBD2. V dropped 1 base and J dropped 6; count of bases not matched to a gene: 8. The CDR3 covers 17 residues. Germline V gene lookup returns CDR1 KGHSH and CDR2 LQKENI. The CDR3 spells CASSPRLAGVEAGELFF. The CDR3 DNA is TGTGCCAGCTCACCACGGCTAGCGGGAGTCGAGGCCGGGGAGCTGTTTTTT. The full variable domain, its missing parts supplied by reference TRBV18 and TRBJ2-2, is NAGVMQNPRHLVRRRGQEARLRCSPMKGHSHVYWYRQLPEEGLKFMVYLQKENIIDESGMPKERFSAEFPKEGPSILRIQQVVRGDSAAYFCASSPRLAGVEAGELFFGEGSRLTVL.

The gene calls are TRBV14 and TRBJ2-7, with unresolved D. V gave up 0 bases and J gave up 3 bases, with 12 bases separating them. The CDR3 runs to 15 residues. Looked up from germline, CDR1 is SGHDN and CDR2 is FVKESK. The CDR3 spells CASSQEGLGIYEQYF. CDR3 coding DNA: TGTGCCAGCAGCCAAGAAGGGCTAGGCATCTACGAGCAGTACTTC. Drawing the rest from reference TRBV14 and TRBJ2-7, the complete variable domain is EAGVTQFPSHSVIEKGQTVTLRCDPISGHDNLYWYRRVMGKEIKFLLHFVKESKQDESGMPNNRFLAERTGGTYSTLKVQPAELEDSGVYFCASSQEGLGIYEQYFGPGTRLTVT.

The rearrangement joins TRBV7-2 to TRBJ1-1; D uncertain. V lost 5 bases to trimming and J lost 3 bases, with 13 bases between them. CDR1 is SGHTA, CDR2 FQGNSA, per germline. The CDR3 is made up of 14 amino acids. CDR3 bases: TGTGCCAGCAGCCCCGACGGAGGGTACACTGAAGCTTTCTTT. Amino acid sequence: CASSPDGGYTEAFF.

CDR3 DNA: TGTGCCAGCAGCTCCTACAATGAGCAGTTCTTC. This gives the protein CASSSYNEQFF. The chain couples TRBV5-5 to TRBJ2-1; D is uncertain. Trimming took 3 bases from V and 2 from J, leaving 0 bases between them. Germline values: CDR1 SGHKS, CDR2 YYEKEE (reference sequence). The length of the CDR3 is 11 residues. The whole variable domain, remainder taken from reference TRBV5-5 and TRBJ2-1, is DAGVTQSPTHLIKTRGQQVTLRCSPISGHKSVSWYQQVLGQGPQFIFQYYEKEERGRGNFPDRFSARQFPNYSSELNVNALLLGDSALYLCASSSYNEQFFGPGTRLTVL.

This rearrangement joins TRBV21-1 to TRBJ2-1; TRBD2, the table's D call, lacks a check against the DNA. TRBV21-1 is a pseudogene segment. The CDR3 runs to 19 residues. DNA of the CDR3: TGTGCCAGCAGCAAAGTGGCCCCTCCACTAGAAGCTGGCTACAATGAGCAGTTCTTC. Encoded protein: CASSKVAPPLEAGYNEQFF.

The genes are TRBV7-9 and TRBJ2-7; possible D gene TRBD2, 5 bases. The CDR3 contains 15 residues. V lost 3 bases to trimming and J lost 1 base, with 13 bases between them. The V gene's germline CDR1 is SEHNR and CDR2 FQNEAQ (reference sequence). The DNA for the CDR3 is TGTGCCAGCAGCTTCCCCCCCCGGGGTTCCTACGAGCAGTACTTC. It encodes CASSFPPRGSYEQYF.

The CDR3 is CAIRDRGNIQYF. CDR3 DNA sequence: TGTGCCATCCGGGACAGGGGAAACATTCAGTACTTC. V usage is TRBV10-3 and J usage is TRBJ2-4, with 10 bases that match TRBD1. The V and J ends lost 8 bases and 6 bases, in that order; junction bases with no gene match: 1. The germline V gene has CDR1 ENHRY and CDR2 SYGVKD. The CDR3 runs 12 residues.

The CDR3 DNA reads TGTGCCAGCAGTTTCGTCCCTCGAGGGGAGCAGTTCTTC. Encoded protein: CASSFVPRGEQFF. The genes are TRBV27 and TRBJ2-1, with D possibly TRBD2 on 5 matching bases. Germline V CDR1 and CDR2: MNHEY, SMNVEV (reference sequence). V lost 3 bases and J lost 10, with 13 bases in between. The CDR3 totals 13 residues.

V is TRBV5-6 and J is TRBJ1-2; tentatively, D is TRBD1 (6 bases). This CDR3 contains 16 residues. Germline V gene sequence: CDR1 SGHDT, CDR2 YYEEEE. Trimming took 3 bases from V and 4 from J, leaving 19 bases between them. CDR3 in amino acids: CASSSSGTQFGYGYTF. The CDR3 DNA is TGTGCCAGCAGCTCCTCCGGGACACAGTTCGGCTATGGCTACACCTTC.

The genes are TRBV2 and TRBJ1-5; D not certain. This CDR3 is 12 amino acids long. V was pared by 4 bases and J by 7 bases, with 8 bases between. CDR1 SNHLY and CDR2 FYNNEI come from the germline V gene. The chain's CDR3 is CASSAPVQPQHF. The CDR3 DNA is TGTGCCAGCAGTGCCCCGGTGCAGCCCCAGCATTTT.

CDR3 DNA: TGTGCCTGGACCTCTCATCAGTACTTC. The encoded protein is CAWTSHQYF. This chain uses TRBV30 with TRBJ2-4; D not certain. The CDR3 runs 9 residues. Germline V CDR1 and CDR2: GTSNPN, SVGIG (reference sequence). V lost 4 bases to trimming and J lost 12 bases, with 7 bases between them.

The rearrangement uses TRBV4-2 and TRBJ2-5, with D tentatively TRBD1 or TRBD2 (5 bases each). Trimming took 3 bases from V and 5 from J, leaving 16 bases between them. From germline, CDR1 is LGHNA and CDR2 YNFKEQ. This CDR3 comprises 15 residues. CDR3 sequence (DNA): TGTGCCAGCAGCCAGCCGGGACGGACCGGGGAGACCCAGTACTTC. Translating gives CASSQPGRTGETQYF.

The V call is TRBV4-3, the J call TRBJ1-2; D unresolved. Trimming stripped 3 bases from V and 8 bases from J, with 13 bases between. The CDR3 is 13 amino acids. The germline V gene has CDR1 LGHNA and CDR2 YSLEER. DNA for the CDR3: TGCGCCAGCAGCCACGCTGTGCAGGACGGCTACACCTTC. Translating gives CASSHAVQDGYTF.

The chain has TRBV29-1 and TRBJ2-5, with D possibly matching TRBD2 (5 bases). V was cut by 4 bases and J by 4 bases, with 19 bases left in between. CDR3 length equals 15 residues. In germline, CDR1 is SQVTM, CDR2 ANQGSEA. The CDR3 DNA follows: TGCAGCGTTGGGGCCGGCGAGGTGGCGGGAGAGACCCAGTACTTC. It codes for CSVGAGEVAGETQYF.

The V gene is TRBV28, the J gene TRBJ2-7, with D possibly being TRBD2 (7 bases). Trimming took 7 bases from V and 4 from J, leaving 11 bases between them. CDR3 length equals 12 residues. Germline CDR1 MDHEN, CDR2 SYDVKM. The CDR3 sequence: CASTKGGYEQYF. CDR3 DNA: TGTGCCAGCACTAAGGGGGGGTACGAGCAGTACTTC.

The chain links TRBV25-1 to TRBJ1-1; 7 bases are shared with TRBD1. The junction had 4 bases not matched to a gene; V was cut back by 8 bases and J by 1 base. This CDR3 region has 13 residues. The germline V gene has CDR1 MGHDK and CDR2 SYGVNS. The CDR3 bases are TGTGCCAGCCAACACAGGGGGAACACTGAAGCTTTCTTT. Translated: CASQHRGNTEAFF. Full variable domain (outside the CDR3, taken from reference TRBV25-1 and TRBJ1-1): EADIYQTPRYLVIGTGKKITLECSQTMGHDKMYWYQQDPGMELHLIHYSYGVNSTEKGDLSSESTVSRIRTEHFPLTLESARPSHTSQYLCASQHRGNTEAFFGQGTRLTVV.

This clone appeared a single time. The chain has TRBV18 and TRBJ1-1; no clear D. The V end lost 3 bases, the J end lost 8 bases, and 16 bases lay between the germline ends. The germline gives CDR1 KGHSH, CDR2 LQKENI. The CDR3 has 14 amino acids. The CDR3 DNA is TGTGCCAGCTCACCCCAGACGGCCTCCTCCGAAGCTTTCTTT. It encodes CASSPQTASSEAFF.

This chain uses TRBV9 with TRBJ2-1; a possible D gene is TRBD1 (6 bases). The V end lost 4 bases, the J end lost 9 bases, and 20 bases lay between the germline ends. Germline assignment: CDR1 SGDLS and CDR2 YYNGEE. CDR3 length equals 15 residues. The CDR3 protein is CASSSGTPSAGEQFF. The DNA of the CDR3 is TGTGCCAGCAGCTCCGGGACACCAAGTGCCGGTGAGCAGTTCTTC.

This clone appeared a few times. The chain is built from TRBV18 and TRBJ2-7; 10 nucleotides align to TRBD2. The CDR3 covers 14 residues. V dropped 6 bases and J dropped 3; count of bases not matched to a gene: 5. CDR1 and CDR2 (germline): KGHSH, LQKENI. CDR3 DNA sequence: TGTGCCAGCTCTCCCAGCGGGAGGGACTACGAGCAGTACTTC. This codes for CASSPSGRDYEQYF.